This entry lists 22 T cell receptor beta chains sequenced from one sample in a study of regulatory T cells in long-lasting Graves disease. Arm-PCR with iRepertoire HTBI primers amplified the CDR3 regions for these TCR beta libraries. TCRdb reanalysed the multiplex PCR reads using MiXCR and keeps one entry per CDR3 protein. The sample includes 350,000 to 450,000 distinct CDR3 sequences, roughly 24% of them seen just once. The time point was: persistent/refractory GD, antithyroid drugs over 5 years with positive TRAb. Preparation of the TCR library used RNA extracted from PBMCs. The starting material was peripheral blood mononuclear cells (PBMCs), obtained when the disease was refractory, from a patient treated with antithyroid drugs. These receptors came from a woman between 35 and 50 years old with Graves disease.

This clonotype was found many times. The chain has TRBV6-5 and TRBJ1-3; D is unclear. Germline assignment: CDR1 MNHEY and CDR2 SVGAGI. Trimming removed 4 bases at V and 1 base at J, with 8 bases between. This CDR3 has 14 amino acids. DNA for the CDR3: TGTGCCAGCAGTTCTCCCTTTTCTGGAAACACCATATATTTT. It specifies CASSSPFSGNTIYF.

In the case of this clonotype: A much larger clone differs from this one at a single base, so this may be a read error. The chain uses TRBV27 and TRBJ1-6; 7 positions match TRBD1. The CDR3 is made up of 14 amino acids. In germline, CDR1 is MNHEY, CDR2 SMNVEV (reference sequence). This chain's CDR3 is CVSTNRGGNSPLHF. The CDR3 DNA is TGTGTCAGCACCAACAGGGGAGGTAATTCACCCCTCCACTTT.

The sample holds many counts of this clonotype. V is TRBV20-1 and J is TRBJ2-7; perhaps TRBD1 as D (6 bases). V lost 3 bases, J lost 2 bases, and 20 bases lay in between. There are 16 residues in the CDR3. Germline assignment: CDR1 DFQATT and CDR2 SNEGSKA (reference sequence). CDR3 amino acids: CSASKLYRAYPYEQYF. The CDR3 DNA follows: TGCAGTGCTAGCAAGTTGTACAGGGCGTATCCCTACGAGCAGTACTTC.

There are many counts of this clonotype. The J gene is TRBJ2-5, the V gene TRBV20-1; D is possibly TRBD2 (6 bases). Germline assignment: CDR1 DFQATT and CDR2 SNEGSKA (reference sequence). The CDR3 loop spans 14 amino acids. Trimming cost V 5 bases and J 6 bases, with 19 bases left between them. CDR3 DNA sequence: TGCAGTGCTGGGTTTGGACTAATTTTAAAGACCCAGTACTTC. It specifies CSAGFGLILKTQYF.

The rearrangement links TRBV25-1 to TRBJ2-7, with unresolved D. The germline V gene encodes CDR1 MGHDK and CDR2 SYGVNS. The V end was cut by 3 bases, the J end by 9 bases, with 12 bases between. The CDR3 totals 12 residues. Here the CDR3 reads CASSEDLLGQYF. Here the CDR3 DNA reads TGTGCCAGCAGTGAGGACCTCCTGGGGCAGTACTTC.

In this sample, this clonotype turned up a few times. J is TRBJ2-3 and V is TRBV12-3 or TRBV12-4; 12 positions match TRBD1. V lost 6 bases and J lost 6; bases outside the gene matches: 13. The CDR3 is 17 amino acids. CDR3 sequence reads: CASSLGTGGPSGDTQYF. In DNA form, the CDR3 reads TGTGCCAGCAGCCTTGGGACAGGGGGCCCCTCGGGCGATACGCAGTATTTT.

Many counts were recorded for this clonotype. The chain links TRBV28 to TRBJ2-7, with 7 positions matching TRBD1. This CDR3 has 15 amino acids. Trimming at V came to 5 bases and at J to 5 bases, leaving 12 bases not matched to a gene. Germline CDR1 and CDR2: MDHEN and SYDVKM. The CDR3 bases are TGTGCCAGCAGTCTTCGTGACAGGGTTATCGACGAGCAGTACTTC. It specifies CASSLRDRVIDEQYF.

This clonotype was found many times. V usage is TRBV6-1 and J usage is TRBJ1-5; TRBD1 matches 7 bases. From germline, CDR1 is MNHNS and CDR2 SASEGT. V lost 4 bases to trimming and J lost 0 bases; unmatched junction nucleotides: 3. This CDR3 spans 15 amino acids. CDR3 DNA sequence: TGTGCCAGCAGTGGGGACAGATTTAGCAATCAGCCCCAGCATTTT. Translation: CASSGDRFSNQPQHF.

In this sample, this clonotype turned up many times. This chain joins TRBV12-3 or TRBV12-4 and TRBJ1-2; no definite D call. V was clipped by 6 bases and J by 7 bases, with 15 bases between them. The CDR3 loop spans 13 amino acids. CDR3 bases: TGTGCCAGCAGCCTGGACCGGGCGTCTGGCTACACCTTC. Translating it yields CASSLDRASGYTF.

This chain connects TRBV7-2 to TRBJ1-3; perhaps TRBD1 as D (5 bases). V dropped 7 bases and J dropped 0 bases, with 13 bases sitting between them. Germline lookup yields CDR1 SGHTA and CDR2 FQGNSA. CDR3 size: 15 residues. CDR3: CASTPMGGSGNTIYF. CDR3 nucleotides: TGTGCCAGCACCCCAATGGGGGGCTCTGGAAACACCATATATTTT. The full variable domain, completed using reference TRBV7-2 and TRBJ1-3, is GAGVSQSPSNKVTEKGKDVELRCDPISGHTALYWYRQSLGQGLEFLIYFQGNSAPDKSGLPSDRFSAERTGGSVSTLTIQRTQQEDSAVYLCASTPMGGSGNTIYFGEGSWLTVV.

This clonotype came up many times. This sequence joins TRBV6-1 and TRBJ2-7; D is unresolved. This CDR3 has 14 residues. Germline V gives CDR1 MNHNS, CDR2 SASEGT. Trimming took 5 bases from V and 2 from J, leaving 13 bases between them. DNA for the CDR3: TGTGCCAGCAGTATTCGACTCTGGACCTACGAGCAGTACTTC. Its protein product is CASSIRLWTYEQYF.

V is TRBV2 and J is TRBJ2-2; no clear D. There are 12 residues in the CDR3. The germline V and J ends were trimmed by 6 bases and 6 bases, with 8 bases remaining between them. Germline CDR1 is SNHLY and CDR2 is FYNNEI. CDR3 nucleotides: TGTGCCAGCAGCCGGGTCCCCGGGGAGCTGTTTTTT. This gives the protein CASSRVPGELFF.

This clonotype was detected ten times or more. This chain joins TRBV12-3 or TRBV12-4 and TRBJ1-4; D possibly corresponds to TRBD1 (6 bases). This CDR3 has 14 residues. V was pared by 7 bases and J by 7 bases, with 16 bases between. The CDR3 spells CASTTLAGAEKLFF. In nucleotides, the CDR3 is TGTGCCAGCACCACCCTCGCAGGGGCTGAAAAACTGTTTTTT.

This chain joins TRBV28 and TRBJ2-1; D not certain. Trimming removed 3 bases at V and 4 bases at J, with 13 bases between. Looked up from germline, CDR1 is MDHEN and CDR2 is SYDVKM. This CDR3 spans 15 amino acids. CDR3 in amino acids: CASSFFTGLYNEQFF. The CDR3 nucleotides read TGTGCCAGCAGTTTTTTCACCGGGTTATACAATGAGCAGTTCTTC.

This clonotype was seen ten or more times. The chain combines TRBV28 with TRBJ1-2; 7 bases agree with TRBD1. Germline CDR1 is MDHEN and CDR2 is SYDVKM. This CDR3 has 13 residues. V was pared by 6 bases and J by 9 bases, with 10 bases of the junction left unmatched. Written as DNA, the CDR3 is TGTGCCAGCAGCACCGACAGGGCCCTTCGCTACACCTTC. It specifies CASSTDRALRYTF.

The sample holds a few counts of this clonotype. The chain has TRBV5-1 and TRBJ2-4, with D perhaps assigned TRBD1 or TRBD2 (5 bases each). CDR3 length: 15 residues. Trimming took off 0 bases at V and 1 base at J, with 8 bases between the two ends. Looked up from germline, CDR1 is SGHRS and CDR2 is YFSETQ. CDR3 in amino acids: CASSLGREAKNIQYF. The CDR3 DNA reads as TGCGCCAGCAGCTTGGGCAGGGAGGCCAAAAACATTCAGTACTTC.

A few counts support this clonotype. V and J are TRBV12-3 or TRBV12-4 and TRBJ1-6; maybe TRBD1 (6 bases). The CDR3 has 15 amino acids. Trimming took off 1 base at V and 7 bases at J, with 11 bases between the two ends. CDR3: CASSLGAGDNSPLHF. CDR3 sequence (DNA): TGTGCCAGCAGTTTAGGGGCAGGGGACAATTCACCCCTCCACTTT.

CDR3 DNA sequence: TGTGCCACCAGTGATTTGTCCGGGGATGAGCAGTTCTTC. Protein: CATSDLSGDEQFF. This rearrangement joins TRBV24-1 to TRBJ2-1, with D maybe TRBD2 (5 bases). V was shortened by 0 bases and J by 8 bases, with 7 bases between the two germline ends. Germline V gene data show CDR1 as KGHDR and CDR2 as SFDVKD. This CDR3 spans 13 amino acids.

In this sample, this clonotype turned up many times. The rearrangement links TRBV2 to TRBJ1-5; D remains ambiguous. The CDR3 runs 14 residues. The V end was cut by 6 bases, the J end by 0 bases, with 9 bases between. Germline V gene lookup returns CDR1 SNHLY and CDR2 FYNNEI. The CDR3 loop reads CASRAAYSNQPQHF. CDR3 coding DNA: TGTGCCAGCAGGGCAGCTTATAGCAATCAGCCCCAGCATTTT.

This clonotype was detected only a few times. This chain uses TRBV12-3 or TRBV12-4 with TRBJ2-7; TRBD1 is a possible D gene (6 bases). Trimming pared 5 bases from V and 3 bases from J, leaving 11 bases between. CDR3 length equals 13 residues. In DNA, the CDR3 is TGTGCCAGCAGTGTACAGGGCGTCTACGAGCAGTACTTC. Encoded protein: CASSVQGVYEQYF.

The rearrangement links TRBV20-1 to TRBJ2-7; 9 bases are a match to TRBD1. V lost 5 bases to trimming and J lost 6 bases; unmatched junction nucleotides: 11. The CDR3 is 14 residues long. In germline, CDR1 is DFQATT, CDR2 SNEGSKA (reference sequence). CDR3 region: CSALGRDREGEQYF. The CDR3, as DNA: TGCAGTGCTCTCGGCCGGGACAGGGAAGGCGAGCAGTACTTC.

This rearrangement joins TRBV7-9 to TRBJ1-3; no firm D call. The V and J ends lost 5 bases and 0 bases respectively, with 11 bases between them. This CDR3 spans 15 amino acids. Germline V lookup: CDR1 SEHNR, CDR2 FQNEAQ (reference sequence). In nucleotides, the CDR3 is TGTGCCAGCAGCCAAATTACAGTCTCTGGAAACACCATATATTTT. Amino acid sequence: CASSQITVSGNTIYF.